A single T cell receptor beta chain is shown here with its context. Its antigen is unknown. The use of genomic DNA as template underpinned the TCR beta VDJ and CDR3 profiling. TCRdb ran MiXCR on the reads and lists one entry per CDR3 protein. The sample lists approximately 95,000 distinct CDR3 sequences, 65% to 70% occurring once. All patients picked for sequencing had shown, by flow cytometry, an expansion of CD8+CD57+ cells. There were no patients without severe acquired aplastic anemia. Patient blood was sampled before any therapy had been received. The CDR3 extends over 13 amino acids. Germline V gene data show CDR1 as LGHNA and CDR2 as YNFKEQ. The V end lost 3 bases, the J end lost 6 bases, and 11 bases lay between the germline ends. This record comes from a study of CD8+CD57+ T cells in acquired aplastic anemia. Study background: Each DNA sample taken from sorted CD4+ and CD8+ cells came to about 3.2 ug on average.

General study findings and limits: Between patients and controls, approximately 29 CD8+ CDR3 sequences were found in common.

This rearrangement joins TRBV4-2 to TRBJ1-1; D is possibly TRBD1 (5 bases). Sequences were obtained from sorted CD4+, CD8+, or CD8+CD57+ T cells (not recorded which) from PBMCs. This TCR came from a human donor with aplastic anemia. DNA of the CDR3: TGTGCCAGCAGCCAGGCTGGGGACTCTGAAGCTTTCTTT. It codes for CASSQAGDSEAFF.